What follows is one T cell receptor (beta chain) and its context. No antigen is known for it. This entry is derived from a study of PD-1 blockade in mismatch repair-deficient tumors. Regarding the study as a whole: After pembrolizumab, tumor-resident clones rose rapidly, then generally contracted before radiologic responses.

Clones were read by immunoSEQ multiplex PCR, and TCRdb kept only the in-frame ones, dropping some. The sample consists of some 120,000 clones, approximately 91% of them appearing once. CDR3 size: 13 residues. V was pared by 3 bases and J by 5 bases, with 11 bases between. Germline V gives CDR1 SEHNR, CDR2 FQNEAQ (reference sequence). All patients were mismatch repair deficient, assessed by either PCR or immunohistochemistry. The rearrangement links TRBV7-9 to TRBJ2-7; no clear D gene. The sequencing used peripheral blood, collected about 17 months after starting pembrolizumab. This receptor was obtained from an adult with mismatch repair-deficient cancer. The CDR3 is CASSFVGPNEQYF. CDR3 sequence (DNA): TGTGCCAGCAGCTTCGTAGGGCCCAACGAGCAGTACTTC.